The 32 T cell receptor beta chains given below trace back to one sample, sequenced in a study of Ad26.COV2.S vaccination and SARS-CoV-2 variants. Using immunoSEQ multiplex PCR, the repertoire was profiled, and TCRdb retains in-frame clones only, with some absent. The sample lists over 450,000 clones, about nine tenths seen once, with 1.5% to 2% in the top ten. Treatment defined: around 19 received Ad26.COV2.S at low or high dose, single or two shots; 5 received placebo; per-sample allocation not given. Day 63 after the first vaccine or placebo injection was the time point for sampling. The sequencing used peripheral blood, collected in a trial of Ad26.COV2.S vaccine versus placebo. Receptors were obtained from a person aged 18-60 years who received the Ad26.COV2.S COVID-19 vaccine or a placebo.

The J gene is TRBJ2-6, the V gene TRBV28, with D maybe TRBD2 (6 bases). The CDR3 consists of 17 residues. Germline-derived CDR1 and CDR2 are MDHEN and SYDVKM. Trimming stripped 5 bases from V and 3 bases from J, with 17 bases between. The CDR3 region is CASSDPRWDFGANVLTF. CDR3 bases: TGTGCCAGCAGTGACCCAAGATGGGACTTTGGGGCCAACGTCCTGACTTTC. The full variable domain, rest sourced from reference TRBV28 and TRBJ2-6, is DVKVTQSSRYLVKRTGEKVFLECVQDMDHENMFWYRQDPGLGLRLIYFSYDVKMKEKGDIPEGYSVSREKKERFSLILESASTNQTSMYLCASSDPRWDFGANVLTFGAGSRLTVL.

The chain has TRBV27 and TRBJ1-6; D is uncertain. V was pared by 8 bases and J by 8 bases, with 16 bases between. Germline V gene data show CDR1 as MNHEY and CDR2 as SMNVEV (reference sequence). This CDR3 contains 14 residues. Here the CDR3 DNA reads TGTGCCAGCCGGGTAGCGGGCGCCTATTCACCCCTCCACTTT. Translation gives CASRVAGAYSPLHF.

This sequence joins TRBV20-1 and TRBJ1-5, with 9 bases aligning to TRBD1. The ends lost 3 bases at V and 2 bases at J; junction bases unmatched: 14. The CDR3 has 18 amino acids. Germline assignment: CDR1 DFQATT and CDR2 SNEGSKA (reference sequence). CDR3 in DNA: TGCAGTGCTAGTCGACAGGGGACAGGGACCTTTGGCAATCAGCCCCAGCATTTT. This translates into CSASRQGTGTFGNQPQHF.

The chain recombines TRBV4-2 with TRBJ1-5; a possible D gene is TRBD1 (6 bases). Germline V gene data show CDR1 as LGHNA and CDR2 as YNFKEQ. The V gene lost 2 bases and the J gene lost 0 bases, with 8 bases spanning the gap. The CDR3 is made up of 15 amino acids. The CDR3 nucleotides read TGTGCCAGCAGCCAAAACAGGGCTAGCAATCAGCCCCAGCATTTT. Protein: CASSQNRASNQPQHF.

This clone was picked up one time. The rearrangement joins TRBV29-1 to TRBJ1-1; unclear D gene. In germline, CDR1 is SQVTM, CDR2 ANQGSEA. V was cut by 2 bases and J by 0 bases, with 1 base left in between. CDR3 length: 11 residues. The CDR3 coding sequence is TGCAGCGTTGAACTGAACACTGAAGCTTTCTTT. Protein: CSVELNTEAFF.

This chain uses TRBV5-8 with TRBJ1-4; D ambiguous. The V end was cut by 4 bases, the J end by 7 bases, with 17 bases between. The germline V gene encodes CDR1 SGHTS and CDR2 YDEGEE. The CDR3 runs to 15 residues. The CDR3 DNA sequence: TGTGCCAGCAGCCCTTCGGTCTCCGAAGGTGAAAAACTGTTTTTT. This gives the protein CASSPSVSEGEKLFF.

This chain links TRBV5-4 with TRBJ2-1; a possible D gene is TRBD1 (5 bases). Germline V CDR1 and CDR2: SGHNT, YYREEE (reference sequence). The CDR3 totals 15 residues. Trimming shortened V by 5 bases and J by 3 bases, and 15 bases separated the two germline ends. Here the CDR3 reads CASSPTGEIYNEQFF. The CDR3 bases are TGTGCCAGCAGTCCAACAGGCGAAATCTACAATGAGCAGTTCTTC.

This clone was observed once. The rearrangement uses TRBV9 and TRBJ1-1, with TRBD1 identical over 8 bases. The CDR3 totals 14 residues. Per the germline V gene, CDR1 is SGDLS and CDR2 is YYNGEE. J lost 4 bases, V lost 5 bases, and 7 bases had no gene match. The CDR3 region has the DNA TGTGCCAGCAGTCTCGGACAGGGCCCCACTGAAGCTTTCTTT. The encoded protein is CASSLGQGPTEAFF.

The chain recombines TRBV19 with TRBJ2-7; 10 bases match TRBD2. The CDR3 covers 17 residues. Germline lookup yields CDR1 LNHDA and CDR2 SQIVND (reference sequence). The V gene end was trimmed by 5 bases and the J gene end by 2 bases; junction bases not matched to a gene: 12. The CDR3 nucleotides read TGTGCCAGTAGTGTCGCTAGCGGGGGACCGGTCCCCTACGAGCAGTACTTC. It specifies CASSVASGGPVPYEQYF.

The chain recombines TRBV7-9 with TRBJ2-2; a possible D gene is TRBD2 (5 bases). Germline loops: CDR1 SEHNR, CDR2 FQNEAQ (reference sequence). The CDR3 length is 15 residues. Trimming shortened V by 1 base and J by 5 bases, and 11 bases separated the two germline ends. This CDR3 reads CASSLGVATTGELFF. In nucleotides, the CDR3 is TGTGCCAGCAGCTTAGGGGTAGCGACGACCGGGGAGCTGTTTTTT.

This clone was detected a few times. This chain uses TRBV2 with TRBJ2-2; D is unclear. Trimming took off 7 bases at V and 3 bases at J, with 12 bases between the two ends. Germline lookup yields CDR1 SNHLY and CDR2 FYNNEI. CDR3 length: 14 residues. The CDR3 sequence is CASNLDGYTGELFF. CDR3 sequence (DNA): TGTGCCAGCAATCTGGACGGATACACCGGGGAGCTGTTTTTT.

The V gene is TRBV11-2, the J gene TRBJ2-3; D is uncertain. V was cut by 5 bases and J by 5 bases, with 17 bases left in between. The CDR3 spans 15 residues. Germline loops: CDR1 SGHAT, CDR2 FQNNGV. The CDR3 nucleotides read TGTGCCAGCAGCCATAGAACAGAAAAAAGAGATACGCAGTATTTT. It translates to CASSHRTEKRDTQYF.

The chain combines TRBV24-1 with TRBJ1-2, with D unclear. CDR1 KGHDR and CDR2 SFDVKD come from the germline V gene. The V end was cut by 4 bases, the J end by 6 bases, with 17 bases between. The CDR3 spans 15 residues. CDR3 bases: TGTGCCACCAGTGACGCAATGGTGGGTCCGGATGGCTACACCTTC. This encodes CATSDAMVGPDGYTF.

As DNA, the CDR3 is TGTGCCAGCAGCAAAAGTAGCGGAGGAGGGCCCCAGTACTTC. It encodes CASSKSSGGGPQYF. The chain has TRBV3-1 (or the pseudogene TRBV3-2) and TRBJ2-5, with a weak D call TRBD2 (6 bases). Germline assignment: CDR1 LGHDT and CDR2 YNNKEL (reference sequence). Trimming took off 5 bases at V and 9 bases at J, with 19 bases between the two ends. The length of the CDR3 is 14 residues.

V and J are TRBV19 and TRBJ1-5, with 9 bases lining up with TRBD1. V shed 4 bases and J 6 bases; nucleotides not matched to a gene: 10. The CDR3 is 16 amino acids. CDR1 is LNHDA and CDR2 is SQIVND in the germline V gene (reference sequence). This CDR3 reads CASSTMGGTGSQPQHF. The CDR3 nucleotides read TGTGCCAGTAGTACGATGGGGGGGACAGGGAGTCAGCCCCAGCATTTT.

The J gene is TRBJ1-5, the V gene TRBV28; 8 nucleotides agree with TRBD1. Germline V gives CDR1 MDHEN, CDR2 SYDVKM. The CDR3 extends over 17 amino acids. Germline trimming cut 6 bases from V and 3 bases from J; bases unmatched to any gene: 13. This chain's CDR3 is CASRRGQGWPDNQPQHF. For the CDR3, the DNA is TGTGCCAGCAGACGCGGACAGGGATGGCCCGACAATCAGCCCCAGCATTTT. The full variable domain, in which reference TRBV28 and TRBJ1-5 provide the parts outside the CDR3, is DVKVTQSSRYLVKRTGEKVFLECVQDMDHENMFWYRQDPGLGLRLIYFSYDVKMKEKGDIPEGYSVSREKKERFSLILESASTNQTSMYLCASRRGQGWPDNQPQHFGDGTRLSIL.

This clone has a handful of counts. The chain uses TRBV28 and TRBJ1-3, with D hard to call. The CDR3 spans 15 residues. Germline lookup yields CDR1 MDHEN and CDR2 SYDVKM. Trimming left V 3 bases short and J 2 bases short, with 11 bases between. The CDR3 DNA reads as TGTGCCAGCAGTTTGGGAGGTAGCACTGGAAACACCATATATTTT. Translating it yields CASSLGGSTGNTIYF.

This chain connects TRBV7-2 to TRBJ1-3; TRBD1 is a possible D gene (5 bases). The V and J ends lost 3 bases and 0 bases respectively, with 12 bases between them. Per germline, CDR1 SGHTA and CDR2 FQGNSA. This CDR3 is 16 amino acids long. CDR3 in DNA: TGTGCCAGCAGCTTGGCAACGGGGCTCTCTGGAAACACCATATATTTT. It translates to CASSLATGLSGNTIYF.

This chain uses TRBV7-6 with TRBJ1-1; D is unclear. Trimming removed 1 base at V and 5 bases at J, with 11 bases between. Germline CDR1 is SGHVS and CDR2 is FNYEAQ. The CDR3 spans 14 residues. In DNA form, the CDR3 reads TGTGCCAGCAGCTTAGAGGGTGCTGTGACTGAAGCTTTCTTT. Its protein is CASSLEGAVTEAFF.

The V gene is TRBV15, the J gene TRBJ2-7; no firm D call. CDR1 is LNHNV, CDR2 YYDKDF, per germline (reference sequence). V lost 3 bases and J lost 0, with 9 bases in between. The length of the CDR3 is 14 residues. Here the CDR3 DNA reads TGTGCCACCAGCAGTGGGCGAAGCTCCTACGAGCAGTACTTC. Amino acids: CATSSGRSSYEQYF.

The count of this clone is one. The chain links TRBV6-2 or TRBV6-3 to TRBJ2-5, with D perhaps TRBD2 (6 bases). Trimming left V 2 bases short and J 3 bases short, with 13 bases between. The CDR3 runs 15 residues. The germline gives CDR1 MNHEY, CDR2 SVGEGT. The CDR3 here is CASSYQLASEETQYF. The CDR3 DNA follows: TGTGCCAGCAGTTACCAACTAGCATCAGAAGAGACCCAGTACTTC.

This clone was counted many times. This chain uses TRBV6-5 with TRBJ1-2; possibly TRBD1 for D (5 bases). Germline V gene data show CDR1 as MNHEY and CDR2 as SVGAGI. The CDR3 is 13 residues long. V dropped 6 bases and J dropped 5 bases, with 13 bases sitting between them. DNA for the CDR3: TGTGCCAGCAGAGGGGAATTGCTTTATGGCTACACCTTC. Protein product: CASRGELLYGYTF.

The J gene is TRBJ2-7, the V gene TRBV10-3; TRBD2 might be the D (6 bases). Germline V CDR1 and CDR2: ENHRY, SYGVKD. V shed 8 bases and J shed 5 bases, with 22 bases lying between them. The CDR3 has 15 amino acids. Here the CDR3 reads CAIAETRMLLDEQYF. As DNA, the CDR3 is TGTGCCATCGCAGAGACTAGGATGCTTTTGGACGAGCAGTACTTC.

CDR3 coding DNA: TGTGCCTGGAGACGAGGGGTCACTGAAGCTTTCTTT. This translates into CAWRRGVTEAFF. The chain is built from TRBV30 and TRBJ1-1; TRBD1 is a possible D gene (5 bases). Trimming removed 3 bases at V and 4 bases at J, with 9 bases between. CDR3 size: 12 residues. Per the germline V gene, CDR1 is GTSNPN and CDR2 is SVGIG (reference sequence).

The genes are TRBV2 and TRBJ1-1, with 10 bases matching TRBD1. This CDR3 contains 12 residues. The germline V gene encodes CDR1 SNHLY and CDR2 FYNNEI. The CDR3 region has the DNA TGTGGGGGACAGGGGACCGCCACTGAAGCTTTCTTT. This translates into CGGQGTATEAFF.

This chain links TRBV18 with TRBJ1-6; possible D gene TRBD1, 6 bases. Trimming took off 3 bases at V and 8 bases at J, with 8 bases between the two ends. Germline lookup yields CDR1 KGHSH and CDR2 LQKENI. The CDR3 covers 13 residues. Here the CDR3 DNA reads TGTGCCAGCTCACCCTCAGGGGATTCACCCCTCCACTTT. This sequence encodes CASSPSGDSPLHF.

The chain combines TRBV6-5 with TRBJ1-1, with D tentatively TRBD1 (6 bases). This CDR3 has 15 amino acids. V lost 2 bases to trimming and J lost 2 bases, with 12 bases between them. Germline V gives CDR1 MNHEY, CDR2 SVGAGI. The CDR3 sequence is CASSYRGQQNTEAFF. Here the CDR3 DNA reads TGTGCCAGCAGTTACCGAGGACAGCAAAACACTGAAGCTTTCTTT.

Here the CDR3 DNA reads TGTGCCAGCAGCTTAGGCTTCTTGGGCGAGAACCGGCCAGAACTTTCTATCGAGCCCCAGCATTTT. Translating gives CASSLGFLGENRPELSIEPQHF. The chain couples TRBV13 to TRBJ1-5, with unresolved D. V was cut by 0 bases and J by 8 bases, with 35 bases left in between. The germline CDR1 and CDR2 sequences are PRHDT and FYEKMQ (reference sequence). The CDR3 runs 22 residues.

The rearrangement links TRBV2 to TRBJ1-1, with TRBD1 matching over 10 bases. The CDR3 runs 14 residues. Germline CDR1 is SNHLY and CDR2 is FYNNEI. V lost 7 bases, J lost 5 bases, and 7 bases stayed unmatched. The CDR3 DNA reads as TGTGCCAGCATTATGGGACAGGGGAGGACTGAAGCTTTCTTT. Its protein is CASIMGQGRTEAFF.

Here the CDR3 reads CASSQVLAEAYEQYF. As DNA, the CDR3 is TGCGCCAGCAGCCAAGTCTTGGCAGAAGCCTACGAGCAGTACTTC. This chain joins TRBV4-1 and TRBJ2-7; no clear D gene. Trimming took off 1 base at V and 2 bases at J, with 12 bases between the two ends. The germline V gene has CDR1 MGHRA and CDR2 YSYEKL. The CDR3 covers 15 residues.

The rearrangement joins TRBV9 to TRBJ2-3; D possibly corresponds to TRBD1 (6 bases). Germline assignment: CDR1 SGDLS and CDR2 YYNGEE. V was clipped by 3 bases and J by 4 bases, with 15 bases between them. The CDR3 has 15 amino acids. The CDR3 sequence: CASSASWGQADTQYF. As DNA, the CDR3 is TGTGCCAGCAGCGCGAGTTGGGGGCAAGCAGATACGCAGTATTTT.

The gene calls are TRBV11-2 and TRBJ2-2; a possible D gene is TRBD2 (5 bases). The CDR3 runs 16 residues. In germline, CDR1 is SGHAT, CDR2 FQNNGV. The ends were cut back, 5 bases at V and 6 bases at J, with 19 bases in the middle. Here the CDR3 DNA reads TGTGCCAGCAGCCCTATGCGGGCTGAGTGGGCCGGGGAGCTGTTTTTT. Translated, it gives CASSPMRAEWAGELFF.